One sample yielded the 23 T cell receptor beta chains listed below, sequenced in a study of blood T cell repertoires in COVID-19. The table came from immunoSEQ multiplex PCR; TCRdb's copy has only in-frame clones and leaves some out. Seen here are about 130,000 clones, around 76% observed once, and the top ten hold roughly 10%. The sequenced sample consisted of peripheral blood. These receptors were collected from a human donor in a cohort sampled during active COVID-19.

The chain links TRBV19 to TRBJ1-2, with D hard to call. V gave up 6 bases and J gave up 7 bases, with 12 bases separating them. Germline CDR1 LNHDA, CDR2 SQIVND (reference sequence). The length of the CDR3 is 12 residues. The CDR3 protein is CASSYREGGYTF. The CDR3 region has the DNA TGTGCCAGTAGCTACCGGGAGGGTGGCTACACCTTC.

The chain employs TRBV28 and TRBJ2-1; TRBD1 matches 8 bases. Looked up from germline, CDR1 is MDHEN and CDR2 is SYDVKM. This CDR3 is built from 17 residues. V shed 3 bases and J 4 bases; nucleotides not matched to a gene: 11. The CDR3 sequence: CASSFPSTGETYNEQFF. The CDR3 region has the DNA TGTGCCAGCAGTTTTCCCTCGACAGGGGAAACTTACAATGAGCAGTTCTTC.

The V and J genes are TRBV7-9 and TRBJ1-1; D is ambiguous. With 4 bases removed from V and 8 bases from J, the gap between germline ends came to 8 bases. Germline CDR1 is SEHNR and CDR2 is FQNEAQ (reference sequence). The CDR3 loop spans 11 amino acids. CDR3 nucleotide sequence: TGTGCCAGCAGCTCGGGTCTCGAAGCTTTCTTT. It encodes CASSSGLEAFF.

V and J are TRBV11-2 and TRBJ1-4, with 7 nucleotides matching TRBD1. CDR1 and CDR2 (germline): SGHAT, FQNNGV. After removal of 7 bases from V and 1 base from J, the junction contained 9 bases not matched to a gene. The CDR3 has 16 residues. The CDR3 DNA sequence: TGTGCCAGCACCCGAGACAGGGTAGTAACTAATGAAAAACTGTTTTTT. Its protein product is CASTRDRVVTNEKLFF.

The chain employs TRBV9 and TRBJ2-3, with a weak D call TRBD2 (5 bases). V was shortened by 2 bases and J by 6 bases, with 22 bases between the two germline ends. This CDR3 contains 17 residues. Germline assignment: CDR1 SGDLS and CDR2 YYNGEE. Written as DNA, the CDR3 is TGTGCCAGCAGCGTCCGAGCCAGGACTGGCGCGGTCGATACGCAGTATTTT. It encodes CASSVRARTGAVDTQYF.

This clone was observed once. The CDR3 DNA sequence: TGTGCCAGCAGCCAGCGACAGGGCAATCAGCCCCAGCATTTT. Translation: CASSQRQGNQPQHF. The V call is TRBV3-1 (or the pseudogene TRBV3-2), the J call TRBJ1-5, with a tentative D call TRBD1 (6 bases). Trimming removed 3 bases at V and 2 bases at J, with 8 bases between. Germline V CDR1 and CDR2: LGHDT, YNNKEL (reference sequence). CDR3 length equals 14 residues.

The J gene is TRBJ1-5, the V gene TRBV2; D call uncertain. V shed 4 bases and J shed 4 bases, with 14 bases lying between them. The CDR3 length is 15 residues. The germline V gene has CDR1 SNHLY and CDR2 FYNNEI. CDR3 sequence: CASSVNSKANQPQHF. The CDR3, as DNA: TGTGCCAGCAGTGTAAATAGTAAAGCAAATCAGCCCCAGCATTTT.

The chain recombines TRBV2 with TRBJ2-1, with TRBD2 identical over 8 bases. This CDR3 spans 15 amino acids. The V and J ends lost 5 bases and 3 bases, in that order; junction bases with no gene match: 6. The germline V gene has CDR1 SNHLY and CDR2 FYNNEI. The CDR3 reads CASSPGLAGYNEQFF. CDR3 sequence (DNA): TGTGCCAGCAGTCCCGGACTAGCCGGCTACAATGAGCAGTTCTTC.

The chain couples TRBV7-8 to TRBJ1-5, with 7 positions matching TRBD1. The CDR3 loop spans 14 amino acids. Losses at the gene ends were 2 bases for V and 7 bases for J; bases not matched to a gene: 5. Germline loops: CDR1 SGHVS, CDR2 FQNEAQ. The CDR3 reads CASSLSGGLQPQHF. The DNA for the CDR3 is TGTGCCAGCAGCTTATCAGGGGGGCTCCAGCCCCAGCATTTT.

CDR3 coding DNA: TGTGCCAGTAGTATAAGGGGGTTCATGAACACTGAAGCTTTCTTT. Encoded protein: CASSIRGFMNTEAFF. The chain links TRBV19 to TRBJ1-1; D might be TRBD1 (6 bases). The germline gives CDR1 LNHDA, CDR2 SQIVND (reference sequence). V lost 2 bases, J lost 0 bases, and 10 bases lay in between. The CDR3 consists of 15 residues.

The chain uses TRBV5-1 and TRBJ2-5, with 7 bases fitting TRBD1. V was pared by 4 bases and J by 0 bases, with 3 bases of the junction left unmatched. The CDR3 extends over 14 amino acids. CDR1 SGHRS and CDR2 YFSETQ come from the germline V gene. Here the CDR3 DNA reads TGCGCCAGCAGCCCGGGACAGAACCAAGAGACCCAGTACTTC. Translating it yields CASSPGQNQETQYF.

The chain has TRBV12-5 and TRBJ2-7; the match to TRBD2 covers 7 bases. Trimming at V came to 8 bases and at J to 0 bases, leaving 10 bases not matched to a gene. Per germline, CDR1 LGHNT and CDR2 FRNRAP. The CDR3 consists of 15 residues. The CDR3 loop is CASSNGGGYSYEQYF. Here the CDR3 DNA reads TGTGCTAGTAGTAATGGGGGGGGTTACTCCTACGAGCAGTACTTC.

V usage is TRBV6-4 and J usage is TRBJ1-6, with 7 bases identical to TRBD1. J was trimmed by 6 bases and V by 9 bases; bases with no gene match: 11. This CDR3 has 15 amino acids. CDR1 MRHNA and CDR2 SNTAGT come from the germline V gene. The CDR3 DNA reads TGTGCCAGAAACTTGAGGGACAGCGTTAATTCACCCCTCCACTTT. Translation gives CARNLRDSVNSPLHF.

Comments on this clone: Additional DNA sequences in this sample encode the identical CDR3. The genes are TRBV12-3 or TRBV12-4 and TRBJ1-5, with a tentative D call TRBD1 (5 bases). The CDR3 spans 13 residues. V gave up 3 bases and J gave up 6 bases, with 9 bases separating them. CDR3: CASSFGGGQPQHF. DNA for the CDR3: TGTGCCAGCAGTTTCGGGGGAGGTCAGCCCCAGCATTTT.

This clone was recorded at least ten times. The chain recombines TRBV4-2 with TRBJ2-7; possible D gene TRBD2, 7 bases. The CDR3 has 14 amino acids. CDR1 is LGHNA and CDR2 is YNFKEQ in the germline V gene. V was clipped by 6 bases and J by 3 bases, with 15 bases between them. Here the CDR3 reads CASSKGEGRYEQYF. DNA for the CDR3: TGTGCCAGCAGTAAGGGGGAGGGTCGCTACGAGCAGTACTTC.

This clone has only a few counts. CDR3 residues: CASRRSSLNEKLFF. CDR3 in DNA: TGTGCCAGTAGACGGTCCTCCTTAAATGAAAAACTGTTTTTT. The chain has TRBV19 and TRBJ1-4; no clear D. V dropped 6 bases and J dropped 5 bases, with 13 bases sitting between them. This CDR3 has 14 amino acids. Germline-derived CDR1 and CDR2 are LNHDA and SQIVND (reference sequence).

The V and J genes are TRBV6-1 and TRBJ2-7; D possibly corresponds to TRBD2 (6 bases). Trimming cost V 3 bases and J 3 bases, with 18 bases left between them. Germline V gene sequence: CDR1 MNHNS, CDR2 SASEGT. The CDR3 is made up of 16 amino acids. The CDR3: CASSEARPSAGYEQYF. The CDR3 bases are TGTGCCAGCAGTGAGGCCCGACCTTCAGCGGGCTACGAGCAGTACTTC.

The chain uses TRBV6-6 and TRBJ1-5; maybe TRBD1 (6 bases). Looked up from germline, CDR1 is MNHNY and CDR2 is SVGAGI (reference sequence). V lost 6 bases and J lost 0, with 12 bases in between. There are 15 residues in the CDR3. CDR3 region: CASRPQGTSNQPQHF. The CDR3 region has the DNA TGTGCCAGCAGACCCCAGGGGACTAGCAATCAGCCCCAGCATTTT.

The chain is built from TRBV5-1 and TRBJ1-2; D perhaps matches TRBD1 (5 bases). The germline V and J ends were trimmed by 4 bases and 8 bases, with 18 bases remaining between them. Germline CDR1 and CDR2: SGHRS and YFSETQ. The CDR3 totals 14 residues. CDR3 region: CASSVEATGDGYTF. The CDR3 coding sequence is TGCGCCAGCAGCGTAGAGGCCACAGGCGACGGCTACACCTTC.

In its sample, this clone was seen a few times. The chain employs TRBV6-5 and TRBJ1-1, with TRBD1 identical over 9 bases. There are 14 residues in the CDR3. Germline V gene sequence: CDR1 MNHEY, CDR2 SVGAGI. Trimming at V came to 10 bases and at J to 1 base, leaving 7 bases not matched to a gene. CDR3 in DNA: TGTGCCACGACTCGGGGACAGGGGAACACTGAAGCTTTCTTT. This encodes CATTRGQGNTEAFF.

There are a few counts of this clone. The chain is built from TRBV5-4 and TRBJ2-2; D not certain. CDR3 length equals 15 residues. The V gene lost 0 bases and the J gene lost 2 bases, with 8 bases spanning the gap. The germline V gene has CDR1 SGHNT and CDR2 YYREEE (reference sequence). The CDR3 is CASSLASDNTGELFF. The CDR3 nucleotides are TGTGCCAGCAGCTTGGCGTCAGATAACACCGGGGAGCTGTTTTTT.

The chain employs TRBV2 and TRBJ2-5; TRBD2 aligns across 11 bases. V gave up 4 bases and J gave up 2 bases; unmatched junction bases: 3. This CDR3 is 15 amino acids long. From germline, CDR1 is SNHLY and CDR2 FYNNEI. CDR3 bases: TGTGCCAGCAGTGCGGCTAGCGGGGGGCAAGAGACCCAGTACTTC. Translated, it gives CASSAASGGQETQYF. Variable domain in full (rest from reference TRBV2 and TRBJ2-5): EPEVTQTPSHQVTQMGQEVILRCVPISNHLYFYWYRQILGQKVEFLVSFYNNEISEKSEIFDDQFSVERPDGSNFTLKIRSTKLEDSAMYFCASSAASGGQETQYFGPGTRLLVL.

This clone was seen just once. The rearrangement uses TRBV9 and TRBJ2-3; a possible D gene is TRBD2 (8 bases). V was pared by 3 bases and J by 3 bases, with 20 bases between. Germline values: CDR1 SGDLS, CDR2 YYNGEE. The CDR3 length is 17 residues. CDR3 nucleotide sequence: TGTGCCAGCAGCGCCTCGGGAGGGGGCTCCCAAACAGATACGCAGTATTTT. Translating gives CASSASGGGSQTDTQYF.